This TCR beta chain was sequenced in a study of T cells in Graves' hyperthyroidism and ophthalmopathy. Study-wide background: It was at initial diagnosis, before any treatment, that peripheral blood was collected.

This clonotype was seen many times. Its matching antigen is unknown. TCR beta CDR3 regions were amplified from RNA transcripts. TCR CDR3 regions were first amplified by RT-PCR with HTBI primers. TCRdb itself ran the multiplex PCR reads through MiXCR, one entry per CDR3 protein. The sample has a few hundred thousand distinct CDR3 sequences; just under 25% are singletons. Thyroid ultrasound and orbital computed tomography, with clinical symptoms and serum thyroxine and TRAb, informed diagnoses. Whole-study results and caveats: The model forecast ophthalmopathy, anticipating it by a median about 7 months before onset.

The specimen was blood. The clonotype originates from a man between 45 and 60 years old with Graves' hyperthyroidism.

This chain's CDR3 is CASVQGGLGEQYF. The CDR3 DNA reads TGTGCCAGCGTCCAAGGGGGGCTTGGCGAGCAGTACTTC. The V gene is TRBV18, the J gene TRBJ2-7; the D call may be TRBD1 or TRBD2 (6 bases each). Germline lookup yields CDR1 KGHSH and CDR2 LQKENI. There are 13 residues in the CDR3. Trimming took off 8 bases at V and 6 bases at J, with 17 bases between the two ends.